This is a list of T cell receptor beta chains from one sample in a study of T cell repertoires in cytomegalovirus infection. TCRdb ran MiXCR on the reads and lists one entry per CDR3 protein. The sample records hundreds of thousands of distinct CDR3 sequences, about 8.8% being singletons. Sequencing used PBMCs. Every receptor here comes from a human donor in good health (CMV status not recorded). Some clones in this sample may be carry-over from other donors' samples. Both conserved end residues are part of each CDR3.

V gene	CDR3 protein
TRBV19	CASSLGGLPNTEAFF
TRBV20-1	CSARDPGRYGYTF
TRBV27	CASSFGGTKNIQYF
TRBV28	CASSFQGLDTQYF
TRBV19	CASSISRQITGELFF
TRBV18	CASSPGQSSPLHF
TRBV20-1	CSARMQGEQYF
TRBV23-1	CASSRTDRESNYGYTF
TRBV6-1	CASTFGGGTDTQYF
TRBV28	CASSPQGRAETQYF
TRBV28	CASSPLGQGALGETQYF
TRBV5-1	CASSRDGSNQPQHF